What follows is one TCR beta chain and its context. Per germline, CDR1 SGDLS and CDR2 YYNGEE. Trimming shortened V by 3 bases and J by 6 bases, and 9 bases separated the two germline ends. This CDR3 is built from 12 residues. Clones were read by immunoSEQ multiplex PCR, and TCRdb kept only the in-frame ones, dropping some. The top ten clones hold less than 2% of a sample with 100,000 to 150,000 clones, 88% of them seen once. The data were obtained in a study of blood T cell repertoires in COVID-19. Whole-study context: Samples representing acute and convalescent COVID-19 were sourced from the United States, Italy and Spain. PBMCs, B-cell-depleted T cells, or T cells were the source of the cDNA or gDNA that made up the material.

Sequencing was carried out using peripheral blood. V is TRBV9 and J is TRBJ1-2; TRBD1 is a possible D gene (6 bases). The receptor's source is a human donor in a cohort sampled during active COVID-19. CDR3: CASSDRVHGYTF. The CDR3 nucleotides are TGTGCCAGCAGCGACAGGGTCCATGGCTACACCTTC.